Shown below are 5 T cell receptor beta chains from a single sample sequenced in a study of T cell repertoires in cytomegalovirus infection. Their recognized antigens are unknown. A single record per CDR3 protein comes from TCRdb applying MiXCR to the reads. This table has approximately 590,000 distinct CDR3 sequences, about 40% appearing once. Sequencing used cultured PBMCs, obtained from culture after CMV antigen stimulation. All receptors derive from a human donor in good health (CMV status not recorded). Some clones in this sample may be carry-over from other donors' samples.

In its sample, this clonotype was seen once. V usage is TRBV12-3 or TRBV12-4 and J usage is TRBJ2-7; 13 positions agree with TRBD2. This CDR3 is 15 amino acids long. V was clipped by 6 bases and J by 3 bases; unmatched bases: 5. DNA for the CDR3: TGTGCCAGCAGACCGACTAGCGGGGGGTTCTACGAGCAGTACTTC. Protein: CASRPTSGGFYEQYF.

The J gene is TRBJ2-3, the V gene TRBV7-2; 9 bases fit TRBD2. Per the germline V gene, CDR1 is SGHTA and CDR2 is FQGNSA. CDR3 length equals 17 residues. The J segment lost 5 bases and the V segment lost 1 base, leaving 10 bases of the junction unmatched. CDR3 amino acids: CASSLVLRGGLRDTQYF. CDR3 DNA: TGTGCCAGCAGCTTAGTTTTGCGGGGGGGCCTCAGAGATACGCAGTATTTT.

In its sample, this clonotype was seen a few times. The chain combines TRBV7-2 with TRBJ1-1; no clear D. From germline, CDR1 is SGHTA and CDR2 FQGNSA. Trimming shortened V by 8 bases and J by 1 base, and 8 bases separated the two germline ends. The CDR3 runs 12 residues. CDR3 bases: TGTGCCAGCCGTGCCCCGAACACTGAAGCTTTCTTT. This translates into CASRAPNTEAFF.

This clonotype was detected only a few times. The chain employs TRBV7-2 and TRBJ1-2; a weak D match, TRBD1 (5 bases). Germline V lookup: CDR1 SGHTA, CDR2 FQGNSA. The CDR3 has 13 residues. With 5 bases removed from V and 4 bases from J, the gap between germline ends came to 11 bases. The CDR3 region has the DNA TGTGCCAGCAGCGGGGGACCGACCTATGGCTACACCTTC. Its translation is CASSGGPTYGYTF.

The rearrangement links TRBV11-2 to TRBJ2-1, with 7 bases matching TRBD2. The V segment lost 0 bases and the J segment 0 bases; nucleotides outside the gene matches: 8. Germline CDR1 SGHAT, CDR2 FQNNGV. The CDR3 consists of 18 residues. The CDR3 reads CASSLDGLAAASYNEQFF. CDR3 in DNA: TGTGCCAGCAGCTTAGATGGCCTAGCGGCTGCCTCCTACAATGAGCAGTTCTTC.